The 32 T cell receptor beta chains in this list originate from one sample, sequenced in a study of shared clonotypes between healthy human individuals (dated by TCRdb to 2018 to 2021). For the CD8 naive samples, CD45RO-negative cells were positively selected for CCR7, yielding a CD45RA+CCR7+ population from which TemRA cells were excluded. Library preparation used the immunoSEQ multiplex PCR assay. TCRdb holds this immuneACCESS table with in-frame rearrangements only. Some clones are missing; in checked studies, unresolved V genes explain under half, and the rest has no known cause. The sample table records around 2,000,000 clones; around 93% of these occur just once. Jointly, the top ten make up 1.5% to 2% of the sample. The sample comprised naive CD8+ T cells from PBMCs. The cell subset or site label, read with the paper, signifies: CD45RA+CCR7+. The receptors here all came from a man between 18 and 29 years old in good health. Some clones in this sample may be carry-over from other donors' samples.

The chain employs TRBV7-9 and TRBJ2-1; unclear D gene. Germline V gene data show CDR1 as SEHNR and CDR2 as FQNEAQ (reference sequence). With 2 bases removed from V and 5 bases from J, the gap between germline ends came to 7 bases. The CDR3 has 13 residues. The CDR3 bases are TGTGCCAGCAGCTTATCCCACGACAATGAGCAGTTCTTC. It codes for CASSLSHDNEQFF. The entire variable domain, with the rest obtained from reference TRBV7-9 and TRBJ2-1, is as follows: DTGVSQNPRHKITKRGQNVTFRCDPISEHNRLYWYRQTLGQGPEFLTYFQNEAQLEKSRLLSDRFSAERPKGSFSTLEIQRTEQGDSAMYLCASSLSHDNEQFFGPGTRLTVL.

The chain combines TRBV4-2 with TRBJ2-7; TRBD2 agrees at 7 bases. Germline trimming cut 4 bases from V and 1 base from J; bases unmatched to any gene: 10. Per the germline V gene, CDR1 is LGHNA and CDR2 is YNFKEQ. CDR3 length: 16 amino acids. CDR3 amino acids: CASSPSWERGSYEQYF. CDR3 nucleotide sequence: TGTGCCAGCAGCCCCTCGTGGGAGCGGGGATCCTACGAGCAGTACTTC.

The CDR3 nucleotides read TGTGCCAGCCTTAGACCCGAGGGCTATGGCTACACCTTC. Translating it yields CASLRPEGYGYTF. This chain uses TRBV6-1 with TRBJ1-2; D unclear. The germline CDR1 and CDR2 sequences are MNHNS and SASEGT. The CDR3 length is 13 residues. Trimming removed 8 bases at V and 4 bases at J, with 14 bases between.

The chain recombines TRBV11-2 with TRBJ1-1; D is unresolved. Trimming removed 4 bases at V and 11 bases at J, with 11 bases between. This CDR3 has 11 residues. CDR1 is SGHAT, CDR2 FQNNGV, per germline. CDR3: CASSSDIQAFF. CDR3 nucleotides: TGTGCCAGCAGCTCCGATATTCAGGCTTTCTTT.

The chain employs TRBV9 and TRBJ2-5; possible D gene TRBD1, 6 bases. This CDR3 region has 15 residues. CDR1 and CDR2 from the germline V gene are SGDLS and YYNGEE. Trimming stripped 2 bases from V and 0 bases from J, with 11 bases between. The CDR3 nucleotides read TGTGCCAGCAGCGTCTGGCAGGGGTACCAAGAGACCCAGTACTTC. It yields the protein CASSVWQGYQETQYF.

The chain couples TRBV7-2 to TRBJ2-3; weak D call: TRBD2 (6 bases). From germline, CDR1 is SGHTA and CDR2 FQGNSA. V was clipped by 4 bases and J by 2 bases, with 16 bases between them. The CDR3 consists of 16 residues. DNA for the CDR3: TGTGCCAGCAGCTGGAAGGGACTCCTGGCCACAGATACGCAGTATTTT. It is translated as CASSWKGLLATDTQYF.

This chain joins TRBV4-3 and TRBJ1-2; 8 nucleotides align to TRBD1. Per the germline V gene, CDR1 is LGHNA and CDR2 is YSLEER. The ends lost 3 bases at V and 4 bases at J; junction bases unmatched: 4. The CDR3 extends over 14 amino acids. CDR3 sequence reads: CASSQGQEGYGYTF. In DNA form, the CDR3 reads TGCGCCAGCAGCCAGGGACAGGAGGGCTATGGCTACACCTTC.

This chain links TRBV11-3 with TRBJ1-1; possibly TRBD1 for D (5 bases). CDR1 is SGHNT, CDR2 YENEEA, per germline. The V end was cut by 5 bases, the J end by 1 base, with 14 bases between. This CDR3 is built from 15 residues. This CDR3 is CASSPGPGGNTEAFF. The CDR3 DNA is TGTGCCAGCAGCCCAGGACCGGGGGGGAACACTGAAGCTTTCTTT.

J is TRBJ1-2 and V is TRBV11-1, with TRBD1 identical over 7 bases. Germline values: CDR1 SGHAT, CDR2 FQDESV (reference sequence). V lost 5 bases and J lost 7; bases outside the gene matches: 4. The CDR3 is 12 residues long. The CDR3 is CASSNRGGGYTF. CDR3 in DNA: TGTGCCAGCAGCAACAGGGGAGGTGGCTACACCTTC.

The chain recombines TRBV28 with TRBJ2-7, with D maybe TRBD2 (6 bases). The germline CDR1 and CDR2 sequences are MDHEN and SYDVKM. Trimming cost V 5 bases and J 7 bases, with 15 bases left between them. The CDR3 spans 13 residues. The CDR3 nucleotides read TGTGCCAGCAGTCTTAGGAGGGCGGGGGAGCAGTACTTC. Protein: CASSLRRAGEQYF.

V gene TRBV27 combines with J gene TRBJ1-4; D perhaps matches TRBD1 (6 bases). V lost 8 bases, J lost 6 bases, and 25 bases lay in between. The germline CDR1 and CDR2 sequences are MNHEY and SMNVEV (reference sequence). This CDR3 region has 17 residues. The CDR3 bases are TGTGCCAGCTCAGAGGAGGGGGTTTTAGCACCGGATGAAAAACTGTTTTTT. It codes for CASSEEGVLAPDEKLFF.

The chain joins TRBV6-6 to TRBJ1-2; D is ambiguous. Trimming shortened V by 0 bases and J by 7 bases, and 12 bases separated the two germline ends. Germline V CDR1 and CDR2: MNHNY, SVGAGI (reference sequence). There are 14 residues in the CDR3. CDR3 sequence (DNA): TGTGCCAGCAGTTACTCCCCCATGTCGGGTGGCTACACCTTC. Amino acid sequence: CASSYSPMSGGYTF.

The chain combines TRBV7-3 with TRBJ2-3; possible D gene TRBD2, 6 bases. This CDR3 contains 14 residues. V lost 5 bases, J lost 5 bases, and 14 bases lay in between. In germline, CDR1 is SGHTA, CDR2 FQGTGA. The CDR3 nucleotides are TGTGCCAGCAGCCTCGGGGGTGGCGGAGATACGCAGTATTTT. It translates to CASSLGGGGDTQYF.

This rearrangement joins TRBV27 to TRBJ1-2; no clear D. The length of the CDR3 is 12 residues. V lost 6 bases and J lost 4, with 9 bases in between. Germline V gene lookup returns CDR1 MNHEY and CDR2 SMNVEV (reference sequence). The CDR3 coding sequence is TGTGCCAGCAGCGATATGATCTATGGCTACACCTTC. Its translation: CASSDMIYGYTF.

Points on this clone: This specimen includes other DNA sequences encoding the same CDR3. V is TRBV6-5 and J is TRBJ1-1; a possible D gene is TRBD1 (6 bases). The CDR3 is 14 residues long. Trimming shortened V by 6 bases and J by 1 base, and 12 bases separated the two germline ends. Germline V lookup: CDR1 MNHEY, CDR2 SVGAGI. The CDR3 here is CASSPGQRNTEAFF. The CDR3, as DNA: TGTGCCAGCAGCCCTGGACAGAGGAACACTGAAGCTTTCTTT.

This sequence joins TRBV28 and TRBJ2-7; D not certain. Trimming pared 3 bases from V and 6 bases from J, leaving 15 bases between. The CDR3 is made up of 14 amino acids. CDR1 MDHEN and CDR2 SYDVKM come from the germline V gene. DNA of the CDR3: TGTGCCAGCAGTTTGAAGGGTGAAACGAGCGAGCAGTACTTC. This sequence encodes CASSLKGETSEQYF.

The chain carries TRBV28 and TRBJ2-7; D not certain. There are 13 residues in the CDR3. Germline loops: CDR1 MDHEN, CDR2 SYDVKM. V shed 6 bases and J shed 3 bases, with 12 bases lying between them. The CDR3 loop reads CASRSQLHYEQYF. The CDR3 DNA reads as TGTGCCAGCAGGTCGCAGCTACACTACGAGCAGTACTTC.

V and J are TRBV28 and TRBJ2-2; D is uncertain. Germline V lookup: CDR1 MDHEN, CDR2 SYDVKM. V lost 5 bases and J 4 bases, leaving 2 bases between the germline ends. The CDR3 loop spans 11 amino acids. CDR3 in DNA: TGTGCCAGCAGTGGCACCGGGGAGCTGTTTTTT. This sequence encodes CASSGTGELFF.

This clone has just one count. The gene calls are TRBV9 and TRBJ2-3; either TRBD1 or TRBD2 may fit D (5 bases each). Per the germline V gene, CDR1 is SGDLS and CDR2 is YYNGEE. The CDR3 totals 14 residues. V was pared by 4 bases and J by 9 bases, with 18 bases between. In DNA form, the CDR3 reads TGTGCCAGCAGCCCCTCGGGTGCGAGGGACACGCAGTATTTT. Its translation is CASSPSGARDTQYF.

This rearrangement joins TRBV6-6 to TRBJ2-7; maybe TRBD1 (5 bases). The germline V and J ends were trimmed by 0 bases and 4 bases, with 13 bases remaining between them. Germline V CDR1 and CDR2: MNHNY, SVGAGI (reference sequence). The CDR3 runs 15 residues. CDR3 coding DNA: TGTGCCAGCAGTTACTCGGGGCCCCCCCTATACGAGCAGTACTTC. Translating gives CASSYSGPPLYEQYF.

This clone has just one count. This chain uses TRBV7-9 with TRBJ2-3; D uncertain. Trimming removed 5 bases from V and 7 bases from J, with 7 bases in between. The germline gives CDR1 SEHNR, CDR2 FQNEAQ (reference sequence). The CDR3 spans 11 residues. The CDR3 here is CASSPRNTQYF. In nucleotides, the CDR3 is TGTGCCAGCAGCCCGCGGAATACGCAGTATTTT. The whole variable domain, remainder taken from reference TRBV7-9 and TRBJ2-3, is DTGVSQNPRHKITKRGQNVTFRCDPISEHNRLYWYRQTLGQGPEFLTYFQNEAQLEKSRLLSDRFSAERPKGSFSTLEIQRTEQGDSAMYLCASSPRNTQYFGPGTRLTVL.

This clone came up once. Within the sample, other DNA sequences also encode this same CDR3. This chain connects TRBV5-1 to TRBJ2-7; D may be TRBD1 (5 bases). Trimming pared 0 bases from V and 3 bases from J, leaving 10 bases between. This CDR3 is 14 amino acids long. Germline assignment: CDR1 SGHRS and CDR2 YFSETQ. This CDR3 is CASSLARESYEQYF. The DNA of the CDR3 is TGCGCCAGCAGCTTGGCCAGGGAAAGCTACGAGCAGTACTTC.

V usage is TRBV28 and J usage is TRBJ2-7, with a tentative D call TRBD1 (6 bases). The V gene lost 3 bases and the J gene lost 2 bases, with 11 bases spanning the gap. The CDR3 covers 14 residues. Per germline, CDR1 MDHEN and CDR2 SYDVKM. The DNA of the CDR3 is TGTGCCAGCAGTTTGCAGCAGGGGCCCTACGAGCAGTACTTC. This translates into CASSLQQGPYEQYF.

This clone was seen once. This chain joins TRBV9 and TRBJ2-5, with 7 bases lining up with TRBD1. The CDR3 extends over 15 amino acids. The junction had 8 bases not matched to a gene; V was cut back by 4 bases and J by 2 bases. Germline CDR1 and CDR2: SGDLS and YYNGEE. This chain's CDR3 is CASSLGGALQETQYF. CDR3 DNA sequence: TGTGCCAGCAGCCTAGGGGGCGCATTACAAGAGACCCAGTACTTC.

This clone appeared a few times. The CDR3 region has the DNA TGTGCCAGCAGCTTCTGGCAAAGTATGGGTGAAGCTTTCTTT. Translation gives CASSFWQSMGEAFF. The chain joins TRBV7-9 to TRBJ1-1; no definite D call. The CDR3 is 14 amino acids. V was clipped by 3 bases and J by 7 bases, with 15 bases between them. The germline V gene has CDR1 SEHNR and CDR2 FQNEAQ (reference sequence).

V is TRBV11-2 and J is TRBJ2-7; the D gene is possibly TRBD1 (5 bases). Trimming pared 5 bases from V and 2 bases from J, leaving 19 bases between. CDR3 length equals 16 residues. The V gene's germline CDR1 is SGHAT and CDR2 FQNNGV. The CDR3 region is CASSAPEGVPTYEQYF. Written as DNA, the CDR3 is TGTGCCAGCAGCGCACCGGAAGGGGTACCCACCTACGAGCAGTACTTC.

This sequence joins TRBV7-2 and TRBJ2-2; TRBD2 matches 7 bases. CDR1 is SGHTA and CDR2 is FQGNSA in the germline V gene. Unmatched junction bases numbered 6, after V lost 6 bases and J lost 2 bases. CDR3 size: 15 residues. The CDR3 nucleotides are TGTGCCAGCAGGACGGGGACTACCAACACCGGGGAGCTGTTTTTT. Its protein product is CASRTGTTNTGELFF.

J is TRBJ2-1 and V is TRBV29-1, with D hard to call. The ends were cut back, 2 bases at V and 1 base at J, with 6 bases in the middle. The germline gives CDR1 SQVTM, CDR2 ANQGSEA. The CDR3 spans 13 residues. The CDR3 sequence is CSVEQVSYNEQFF. The CDR3 DNA follows: TGCAGCGTTGAACAGGTATCCTACAATGAGCAGTTCTTC.

The rearrangement uses TRBV13 and TRBJ2-7; D could derive from TRBD1 or TRBD2 (5 bases each). The CDR3 has 14 amino acids. Germline V CDR1 and CDR2: PRHDT, FYEKMQ (reference sequence). The ends were cut back, 3 bases at V and 1 base at J, with 10 bases in the middle. The CDR3 loop is CASSLGTRSYEQYF. CDR3 nucleotide sequence: TGTGCCAGCAGCTTGGGGACCCGGTCCTACGAGCAGTACTTC.

The chain has TRBV27 and TRBJ2-7; 10 bases fit TRBD1. V lost 10 bases, J lost 3 bases, and 9 bases stayed unmatched. The CDR3 has 14 amino acids. The germline V gene encodes CDR1 MNHEY and CDR2 SMNVEV (reference sequence). Here the CDR3 DNA reads TGTGCCACCCGCTTCCGGGACAGGGGCTACGAGCAGTACTTC. Translated: CATRFRDRGYEQYF.

The chain links TRBV21-1 to TRBJ2-4; the DNA was not used to check the table's D call, TRBD1. TRBV21-1 is marked as a pseudogene. There are 11 residues in the CDR3. The CDR3 region has the DNA TGTGCCAGCAGGGGCAGGCGAATACAGTACTTC. As protein: CASRGRRIQYF.

The chain is built from TRBV11-2 and TRBJ2-1; 8 bases line up with TRBD2. The CDR3 has 16 amino acids. Germline CDR1 SGHAT, CDR2 FQNNGV. Losses at the gene ends were 2 bases for V and 1 base for J; bases not matched to a gene: 4. CDR3 DNA: TGTGCCAGCAGCTTATTTCCTAGCGGGTCCTACAATGAGCAGTTCTTC. It encodes CASSLFPSGSYNEQFF.